One sample yielded the 3 T cell receptor beta chains listed below, sequenced in a study of HIV-infected patients and healthy controls. cDNA was made from roughly 500 ng RNA using alpha and beta constant primers. Using multiplexing indices, alpha and beta chain libraries were generated apart by chain-specific third strand synthesis. TCRdb re-analysed the 5' RACE reads in MiXCR, keeping a single row per CDR3 protein. The profile shows about 13,000 distinct CDR3 sequences, about a tenth of them singletons. Whole blood was used without fractionation, so all unsorted peripheral T cells were included. Sample: blood. Receptors were obtained from an adult in good health.

This clonotype was detected a few times. This chain connects TRBV20-1 to TRBJ2-7; possible D gene TRBD2, 5 bases. The ends were cut back, 2 bases at V and 3 bases at J, with 8 bases in the middle. The length of the CDR3 is 12 residues. Per germline, CDR1 DFQATT and CDR2 SNEGSKA (reference sequence). As DNA, the CDR3 is TGCAGTGCTAGAAGCGGCAACTACGAGCAGTACTTC. Translation gives CSARSGNYEQYF.

By share, this clonotype counts as medium-sized (0.01 to 0.1%). The rearrangement links TRBV7-6 to TRBJ1-2; 10 bases match TRBD1. Germline V CDR1 and CDR2: SGHVS, FNYEAQ. CDR3 size: 15 residues. V lost 4 bases, J lost 5 bases, and 7 bases stayed unmatched. The CDR3 loop reads CASSSAGTGDYGYTF. Here the CDR3 DNA reads TGTGCCAGCAGCTCAGCCGGGACAGGGGATTATGGCTACACCTTC.

This clonotype has a count of ten or more. The rearrangement joins TRBV4-1 to TRBJ2-4; weak D call: TRBD2 (5 bases). CDR1 and CDR2 from the germline V gene are MGHRA and YSYEKL. CDR3 size: 16 residues. Trimming pared 8 bases from V and 0 bases from J, leaving 17 bases between. The CDR3 sequence: CASASLSGIAKNIQYF. The CDR3 DNA is TGCGCCAGCGCATCCCTCTCGGGAATAGCCAAAAACATTCAGTACTTC.